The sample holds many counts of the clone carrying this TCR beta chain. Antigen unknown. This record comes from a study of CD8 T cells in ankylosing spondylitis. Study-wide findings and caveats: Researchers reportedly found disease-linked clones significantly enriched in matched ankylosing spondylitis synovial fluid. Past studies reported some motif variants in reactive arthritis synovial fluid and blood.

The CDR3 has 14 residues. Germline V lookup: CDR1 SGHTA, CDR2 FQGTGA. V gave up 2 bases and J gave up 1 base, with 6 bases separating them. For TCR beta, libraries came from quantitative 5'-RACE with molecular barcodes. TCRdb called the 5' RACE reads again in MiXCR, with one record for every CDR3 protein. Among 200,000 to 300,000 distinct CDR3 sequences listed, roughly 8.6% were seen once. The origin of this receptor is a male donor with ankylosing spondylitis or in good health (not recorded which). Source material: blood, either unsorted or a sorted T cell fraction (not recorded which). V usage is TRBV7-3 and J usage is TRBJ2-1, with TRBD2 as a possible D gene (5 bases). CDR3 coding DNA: TGTGCCAGCAGCTTAGAGGGTTCCTACAATGAGCAGTTCTTC. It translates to CASSLEGSYNEQFF.